These T cell receptor beta chains were read from a single sample in a study of blood T cell repertoires in COVID-19. Profiled with immunoSEQ multiplex PCR; TCRdb holds only in-frame clones, not every one. The sample has approximately 74,000 clones, 75% to 90% seen once; the top ten hold 2.5% to 3%. Sequencing was carried out using peripheral blood. Every receptor here comes from a man older than 75 with active or convalescent COVID-19. CDR3s include the opening cysteine and the closing phenylalanine or tryptophan. A D gene is named only where the DNA matches it firmly. Not all rows give a size; the values are once, few, many and, for expanded clones, a class.

J gene,D gene,clone size,V gene,CDR3 protein,CDR3 DNA
TRBJ2-5,TRBD2,NA,TRBV5-1,CASRLAGLDGTQYF,TGCGCCAGCAGACTAGCGGGGCTAGATGGGACCCAGTACTTC
TRBJ2-3,TRBD1,NA,TRBV24-1,CATSDKGARDTQYF,TGTGCCACCAGTGACAAGGGGGCCCGGGATACGCAGTATTTT
TRBJ2-1,TRBD2,NA,TRBV5-1,CASSLVSGGGYNEQFF,TGCGCCAGCAGCTTGGTTTCGGGGGGAGGGTACAATGAGCAGTTCTTC
TRBJ1-1,TRBD1,NA,TRBV13,CASSFEGTGNTEAFF,TGTGCCAGCAGCTTCGAGGGGACAGGGAACACTGAAGCTTTCTTT
TRBJ2-1,TRBD2,NA,TRBV12-3/TRBV12-4,CASTPGLAREQFF,TGTGCCAGCACCCCGGGACTAGCCCGTGAGCAGTTCTTC
TRBJ2-7,TRBD1,NA,TRBV5-1,CASSPRQGASEQYF,TGCGCCAGCAGCCCTCGACAGGGGGCGAGCGAGCAGTACTTC
TRBJ2-2,TRBD2,NA,TRBV10-2,CASRAGGGTGELFF,TGCGCCAGCAGGGCGGGAGGGGGTACCGGGGAGCTGTTTTTT
TRBJ1-3,NA,NA,TRBV12-5,CASGSLLGGSGNTIYF,TGTGCTAGTGGTTCCCTCCTCGGGGGCTCTGGAAACACCATATATTTT
TRBJ2-1,TRBD1,NA,TRBV2,CASKLDRADYNEQFF,TGTGCCAGCAAACTAGACAGGGCCGATTACAATGAGCAGTTCTTC
TRBJ2-3,NA,NA,TRBV7-6,CASSLQSGIPTDTQYF,TGTGCCAGCAGCCTGCAATCCGGGATCCCTACAGATACGCAGTATTTT
TRBJ2-1,NA,NA,TRBV2,CAAGTQTNEQFF,TGTGCAGCCGGGACACAGACCAATGAGCAGTTCTTC
TRBJ2-1,TRBD2,NA,TRBV7-6,CASSAGLAGASLYNEQFF,TGTGCCAGCAGCGCGGGACTAGCGGGAGCAAGTCTCTACAATGAGCAGTTCTTC
TRBJ1-1,NA,NA,TRBV12-5,CASGLVAGTRAFF,TGTGCTAGTGGTTTGGTAGCCGGGACACGAGCTTTCTTT
TRBJ1-2,TRBD1,NA,TRBV30,CAWPTGNGYTF,TGTGCCTGGCCGACAGGGAATGGCTACACCTTC
TRBJ2-3,TRBD1,NA,TRBV6-5,CASSYGTGATTDTQYF,TGTGCCAGCAGTTACGGGACAGGGGCCACCACAGATACGCAGTATTTT
TRBJ2-5,TRBD2,NA,TRBV10-3,CAISGKASGETQYF,TGTGCCATCAGTGGGAAAGCTAGCGGGGAGACCCAGTACTTC
TRBJ1-5,NA,NA,TRBV6-5,CASRTTTSSNQPQHF,TGTGCCAGCAGGACTACAACGAGCAGCAATCAGCCCCAGCATTTT
TRBJ1-6,TRBD1,NA,TRBV5-1,CASSLDRGNSPLHF,TGCGCCAGCAGCTTGGACAGGGGAAATTCACCCCTCCACTTT
TRBJ2-3,TRBD2,NA,TRBV10-1,CASSEGLAGGSDTQYF,TGCGCCAGCAGTGAAGGGCTAGCGGGGGGTTCGGATACGCAGTATTTT
TRBJ1-3,NA,NA,TRBV7-8,CASSLGTPSSGNTIYF,TGTGCCAGCAGCTTAGGGACACCGAGCTCTGGAAACACCATATATTTT
TRBJ2-5,TRBD2,NA,TRBV14,CASSQGTSGRETQYF,TGTGCCAGCAGCCAAGGGACTAGCGGTCGGGAGACCCAGTACTTC
TRBJ2-2,NA,NA,TRBV19,CASSPRQPTGELFF,TGTGCCAGTAGTCCTCGACAGCCCACCGGGGAGCTGTTTTTT
TRBJ1-3,NA,NA,TRBV5-1,CASSFWGLSSGNTIYF,TGCGCCAGCAGCTTTTGGGGGCTGAGCTCTGGAAACACCATATATTTT
TRBJ2-1,TRBD2,once,TRBV19,CASSRSGGAFGEQFF,TGTGCCAGTAGTAGAAGCGGGGGGGCCTTTGGTGAGCAGTTCTTC
TRBJ1-6,TRBD1,few,TRBV6-5,CASTYRGQDSPLHF,TGTGCCAGCACCTACAGGGGACAGGATTCACCCCTCCACTTT
TRBJ2-2,NA,NA,TRBV2,CASSDTHSTGELFF,TGTGCCAGCAGTGATACACATTCCACCGGGGAGCTGTTTTTT
TRBJ2-2,TRBD2,NA,TRBV18,CASSPPAGDAGTGELFF,TGTGCCAGCTCACCACCCGCGGGGGATGCGGGCACCGGGGAGCTGTTTTTT
TRBJ2-5,NA,NA,TRBV5-4,CASSPSSFETQYF,TGTGCCAGCAGCCCAAGTAGTTTTGAGACCCAGTACTTC
TRBJ2-1,TRBD2,NA,TRBV6-4,CASRRESSYNEQFF,TGTGCCAGCAGGCGGGAGAGCTCCTACAATGAGCAGTTCTTC
TRBJ2-1,TRBD2,NA,TRBV10-3,CAISVGLAGLGNEQFF,TGTGCCATCAGTGTCGGACTAGCGGGACTAGGCAATGAGCAGTTCTTC
TRBJ1-6,TRBD1,NA,TRBV18,CASSRDSGPSPLHF,TGTGCCAGCTCCCGGGACAGCGGTCCCTCACCCCTCCACTTT
TRBJ2-4,NA,NA,TRBV3-1/TRBV3-2,CASSQIGSLAKNIQYF,TGTGCCAGCAGCCAAATAGGGAGTTTAGCCAAAAACATTCAGTACTTC
TRBJ2-7,TRBD2,NA,TRBV10-3,CAISPTLGAGAYEQYF,TGTGCCATCAGCCCCACTTTGGGAGCGGGAGCCTACGAGCAGTACTTC
TRBJ2-7,NA,NA,TRBV11-2,CASSLGRVYEQYF,TGTGCCAGCAGCTTAGGTCGGGTATACGAGCAGTACTTC
TRBJ2-7,NA,NA,TRBV11-3,CASSFLSRYEQYF,TGTGCCAGCAGCTTTTTGTCGCGCTACGAGCAGTACTTC
TRBJ2-7,TRBD2,NA,TRBV6-2/TRBV6-3,CASSYSGIDEQYF,TGTGCCAGCAGTTATAGCGGGATTGACGAGCAGTACTTC
TRBJ1-1,NA,NA,TRBV19,CASSIPAGKMNTEAFF,TGTGCCAGTAGTATTCCCGCAGGCAAAATGAACACTGAAGCTTTCTTT
TRBJ2-1,NA,NA,TRBV28,CASSSVPYNEQFF,TGTGCCAGCAGTTCAGTACCGTACAATGAGCAGTTCTTC
TRBJ2-5,TRBD2,NA,TRBV7-6,CASSFPSGLAGFKETQYF,TGTGCCAGCAGCTTCCCCTCGGGACTAGCGGGCTTTAAAGAGACCCAGTACTTC
TRBJ2-3,TRBD2,NA,TRBV6-1,CASSKGTSGITDTQYF,TGTGCCAGCAGTAAAGGGACTAGCGGGATCACAGATACGCAGTATTTT
TRBJ1-2,NA,NA,TRBV2,CASTEGRGNYGYTF,TGTGCCAGCACCGAGGGCAGGGGCAACTATGGCTACACCTTC
TRBJ1-4,NA,few,TRBV4-1,CASSQAGGGRGRGNNEKLFF,TGCGCCAGCAGCCAAGCGGGCGGGGGCAGGGGCCGTGGAAATAATGAAAAACTGTTTTTT
TRBJ1-2,NA,NA,TRBV5-1,CASSLFGGDGYTF,TGCGCCAGCAGCCTCTTTGGCGGGGATGGCTACACCTTC
TRBJ2-7,NA,few,TRBV15,CATTPRQGREQYF,TGTGCCACCACCCCGAGGCAGGGTAGGGAGCAGTACTTC
TRBJ2-1,TRBD2,NA,TRBV3-1/TRBV3-2,CASSHSGGPYNEQFF,TGTGCCAGCAGCCACAGCGGGGGGCCTTACAATGAGCAGTTCTTC
TRBJ2-7,TRBD1,once,TRBV2,CASRLRDRGNEQYF,TGTGCCAGCAGACTCCGGGACAGGGGCAACGAGCAGTACTTC
TRBJ2-1,NA,NA,TRBV5-1,CASSLAGASYNEQFF,TGCGCCAGCAGCTTGGCAGGGGCCTCCTACAATGAGCAGTTCTTC
TRBJ2-2,NA,NA,TRBV5-1,CASSSRGTGELFF,TGCGCCAGCAGCTCCCGAGGCACCGGGGAGCTGTTTTTT
TRBJ2-7,TRBD2,NA,TRBV5-1,CASVMGLANYEQYF,TGCGCCAGCGTAATGGGACTAGCCAACTACGAGCAGTACTTC